Following are 9 T cell receptor beta chains from one sample sequenced in a study of neurological immune-mediated disorders. Time point specified: longitudinal time-point 3. TCRdb fed the 5' RACE reads into MiXCR, producing one record per CDR3 protein. The repertoire has tens of thousands of distinct CDR3 sequences, approximately 8.4% of them found once; the top ten carry under 2.5%. The sequenced sample consisted of PBMCs. The origin of the receptors is a woman in her forties in good health.

The chain carries TRBV7-9 and TRBJ1-5; the D is unclear. The length of the CDR3 is 14 residues. V lost 3 bases, J lost 3 bases, and 9 bases lay in between. Germline CDR1 SEHNR, CDR2 FQNEAQ (reference sequence). CDR3 loop: CASSFGGLNQPQHF. Written as DNA, the CDR3 is TGTGCCAGCAGCTTCGGAGGACTCAATCAGCCCCAGCATTTT.

This clonotype was recorded many times. The rearrangement uses TRBV10-3 and TRBJ1-2, with TRBD1 matching over 8 bases. Looked up from germline, CDR1 is ENHRY and CDR2 is SYGVKD. V lost 6 bases and J lost 6; bases outside the gene matches: 3. The CDR3 runs to 12 residues. The CDR3 loop is CAIRTGENGYTF. The DNA of the CDR3 is TGTGCCATCAGGACAGGGGAGAATGGCTACACCTTC.

This clonotype was seen repeatedly, ten times or more. The chain is built from TRBV18 and TRBJ2-5; 9 nucleotides match TRBD2. This CDR3 has 14 residues. V shed 6 bases and J 3 bases; nucleotides not matched to a gene: 5. The germline CDR1 and CDR2 sequences are KGHSH and LQKENI. In nucleotides, the CDR3 is TGTGCCAGCTCGTCCGGGACTAGCAAAGAGACCCAGTACTTC. Translation gives CASSSGTSKETQYF.

This clonotype was counted at least ten times. J is TRBJ1-1 and V is TRBV3-1, with D unclear. Germline CDR1 is LGHDT and CDR2 is YNNKEL (reference sequence). The CDR3 is made up of 14 amino acids. V lost 6 bases and J 0 bases, leaving 11 bases between the germline ends. The CDR3 bases are TGTGCCAGCAGGCCCAGTAGCTTGAACACTGAAGCTTTCTTT. Its protein is CASRPSSLNTEAFF.

This clonotype came up many times. The genes are TRBV5-1 and TRBJ2-5; weak D call: TRBD1 (5 bases). The V gene lost 2 bases and the J gene lost 2 bases, with 16 bases spanning the gap. Looked up from germline, CDR1 is SGHRS and CDR2 is YFSETQ. There are 16 residues in the CDR3. CDR3 sequence reads: CASSFGLGREQETQYF. The CDR3, as DNA: TGCGCCAGCAGCTTCGGGTTGGGCAGGGAACAAGAGACCCAGTACTTC.

This clonotype was seen repeatedly, ten times or more. The chain links TRBV7-2 to TRBJ2-7, with D tentatively TRBD2 (6 bases). V was cut by 5 bases and J by 3 bases, with 11 bases left in between. Germline loops: CDR1 SGHTA, CDR2 FQGNSA. The CDR3 has 13 residues. The CDR3 sequence is CASSPPGVYEQYF. The CDR3 region has the DNA TGTGCCAGCAGCCCCCCGGGAGTCTACGAGCAGTACTTC.

This clonotype has a count of ten or more. The CDR3 DNA is TGCAGTGCTAGAGATAGGTGGGGACACAAAAATAGCAATCAGCCCCAGCATTTT. Translation gives CSARDRWGHKNSNQPQHF. The chain carries TRBV20-1 and TRBJ1-5; a weak D match, TRBD1 (6 bases). CDR1 and CDR2 (germline): DFQATT, SNEGSKA (reference sequence). The CDR3 is 18 residues long. Trimming took 0 bases from V and 0 from J, leaving 18 bases between them.

The sample holds many counts of this clonotype. The rearrangement uses TRBV27 and TRBJ2-5, with 9 positions matching TRBD2. J lost 5 bases, V lost 5 bases, and 9 bases had no gene match. Germline assignment: CDR1 MNHEY and CDR2 SMNVEV (reference sequence). This CDR3 region has 15 residues. The CDR3 region is CASSVLAGGVETQYF. In DNA, the CDR3 is TGTGCCAGCAGTGTACTAGCGGGTGGTGTGGAGACCCAGTACTTC.

Ten or more counts support this clonotype. V and J are TRBV7-2 and TRBJ2-3, with 10 positions matching TRBD1. The V segment lost 7 bases and the J segment 6 bases; nucleotides outside the gene matches: 16. The CDR3 covers 17 residues. Looked up from germline, CDR1 is SGHTA and CDR2 is FQGNSA. CDR3 region: CASNDPPTGGAFDTQYF. CDR3 coding DNA: TGTGCCAGCAACGACCCCCCGACAGGGGGCGCATTCGATACGCAGTATTTT.